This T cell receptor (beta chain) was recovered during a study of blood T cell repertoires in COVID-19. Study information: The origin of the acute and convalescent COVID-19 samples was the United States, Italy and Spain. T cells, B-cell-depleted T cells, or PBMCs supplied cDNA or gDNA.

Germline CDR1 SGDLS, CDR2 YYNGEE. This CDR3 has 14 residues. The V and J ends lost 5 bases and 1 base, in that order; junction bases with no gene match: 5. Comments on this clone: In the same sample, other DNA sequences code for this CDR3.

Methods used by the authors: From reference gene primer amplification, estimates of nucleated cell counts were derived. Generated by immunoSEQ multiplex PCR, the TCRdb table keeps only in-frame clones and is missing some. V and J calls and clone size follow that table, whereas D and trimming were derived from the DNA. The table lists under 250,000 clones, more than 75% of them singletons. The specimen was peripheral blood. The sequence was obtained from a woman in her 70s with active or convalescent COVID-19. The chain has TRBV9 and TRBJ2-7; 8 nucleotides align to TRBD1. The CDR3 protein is CASSVTGGSYEQYF. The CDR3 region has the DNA TGTGCCAGCAGTGTTACAGGGGGATCCTACGAGCAGTACTTC.